A single sample gave rise to the 17 T cell receptor beta chains below, sequenced in a study of shared clonotypes between healthy human individuals. Measured with immunoSEQ multiplex PCR; TCRdb has only the in-frame clones, and not every one. The sample lists roughly 640,000 clones, roughly 97% occurring once. Source material: naive CD4+ T cells sorted from blood. Stated subset: CD45RA+ positively selected. The receptors originated from a young woman in good health.

This sequence joins TRBV2 and TRBJ1-6; no firm D call. V was cut by 0 bases and J by 7 bases, with 7 bases left in between. Looked up from germline, CDR1 is SNHLY and CDR2 is FYNNEI. This CDR3 is 14 amino acids long. CDR3 sequence: CASSEAGRNSPLHF. CDR3 bases: TGTGCCAGCAGTGAAGCCGGCCGGAATTCACCCCTCCACTTT.

The chain uses TRBV18 and TRBJ2-1, with TRBD1 identical over 7 bases. The CDR3 has 12 residues. The germline V gene has CDR1 KGHSH and CDR2 LQKENI. Germline trimming cut 5 bases from V and 8 bases from J; bases unmatched to any gene: 3. CDR3 in amino acids: CASSKGTDEQFF. As DNA, the CDR3 is TGTGCCAGCTCAAAGGGGACAGATGAGCAGTTCTTC. The whole variable domain, filled in from reference TRBV18 and TRBJ2-1, reads NAGVMQNPRHLVRRRGQEARLRCSPMKGHSHVYWYRQLPEEGLKFMVYLQKENIIDESGMPKERFSAEFPKEGPSILRIQQVVRGDSAAYFCASSKGTDEQFFGPGTRLTVL.

On this clone itself: This CDR3 is also generated by other DNA sequences in the sample. V usage is TRBV7-9 and J usage is TRBJ1-1; D might be TRBD1 (6 bases). V lost 0 bases, J lost 1 base, and 6 bases lay in between. From germline, CDR1 is SEHNR and CDR2 FQNEAQ (reference sequence). The length of the CDR3 is 14 residues. CDR3 nucleotide sequence: TGTGCCAGCAGCTTAGCGACAGGGAACACTGAAGCTTTCTTT. Its protein is CASSLATGNTEAFF.

This rearrangement joins TRBV28 to TRBJ2-7; the D gene is possibly TRBD1 (5 bases). Trimming took off 5 bases at V and 5 bases at J, with 10 bases between the two ends. CDR1 is MDHEN and CDR2 is SYDVKM in the germline V gene. The CDR3 is made up of 12 amino acids. In nucleotides, the CDR3 is TGTGCCAGCAGTAGAAGACAGAACGAGCAGTACTTC. This translates into CASSRRQNEQYF.

The gene calls are TRBV2 and TRBJ2-1; 13 bases fit TRBD2. The CDR3 loop spans 17 amino acids. CDR1 is SNHLY, CDR2 FYNNEI, per germline. The V segment lost 7 bases and the J segment 7 bases; nucleotides outside the gene matches: 13. The CDR3 spells CASNTGFGLAGENEQFF. CDR3 coding DNA: TGTGCCAGCAACACCGGGTTCGGACTAGCGGGGGAGAATGAGCAGTTCTTC.

In its sample, this clone was seen once. The V and J genes are TRBV28 and TRBJ1-1, with unresolved D. The V end lost 1 base, the J end lost 1 base, and 10 bases lay between the germline ends. Germline assignment: CDR1 MDHEN and CDR2 SYDVKM. This CDR3 is 15 amino acids long. The CDR3 bases are TGTGCCAGCAGTTTATCACCCCGGCCGAACACTGAAGCTTTCTTT. This codes for CASSLSPRPNTEAFF.

V usage is TRBV11-3 and J usage is TRBJ2-2; D uncertain. CDR1 is SGHNT, CDR2 YENEEA, per germline. This CDR3 region has 15 residues. Trimming removed 4 bases from V and 0 bases from J, with 9 bases in between. Written as DNA, the CDR3 is TGTGCCAGCAGCTCGTTAGCATCGAACACCGGGGAGCTGTTTTTT. It is translated as CASSSLASNTGELFF.

The CDR3 DNA follows: TGTGCCAGCAATCGCAACTCTGGGGCCAACGTCCTGACTTTC. It translates to CASNRNSGANVLTF. This chain connects TRBV6-5 to TRBJ2-6, with D hard to call. Per the germline V gene, CDR1 is MNHEY and CDR2 is SVGAGI. CDR3 length equals 14 residues. Deletions cut 7 bases from V and 0 bases from J, with 7 bases between.

The chain is built from TRBV18 and TRBJ2-3; 11 bases are a match to TRBD2. V shed 3 bases and J 5 bases; nucleotides not matched to a gene: 7. CDR1 and CDR2 (germline): KGHSH, LQKENI. CDR3 length: 16 residues. The CDR3 loop reads CASSPYTSGSKDTQYF. As DNA, the CDR3 is TGTGCCAGCTCACCCTACACTAGCGGGAGTAAAGATACGCAGTATTTT.

The chain employs TRBV16 and TRBJ2-7; D is perhaps TRBD1 (5 bases). The CDR3 spans 16 residues. Trimming removed 1 base from V and 0 bases from J, with 13 bases in between. Germline lookup yields CDR1 KGHSY and CDR2 FQNENV. The CDR3 DNA reads TGTGCCAGCAGCCAATATGGTCAGGGCCTCTCCTACGAGCAGTACTTC. It specifies CASSQYGQGLSYEQYF.

The chain employs TRBV7-3 and TRBJ2-3, with D unresolved. The CDR3 runs to 14 residues. Trimming took 0 bases from V and 3 from J, leaving 7 bases between them. Germline CDR1 is SGHTA and CDR2 is FQGTGA. The chain's CDR3 is CASSLTMGTDTQYF. CDR3 DNA: TGTGCCAGCAGCTTAACAATGGGTACAGATACGCAGTATTTT.

Here the CDR3 DNA reads TGCGCCAGCAGCCAAGTGGGGGCAGCGGGATTTTTCCAAGAGACCCAGTACTTC. Encoded protein: CASSQVGAAGFFQETQYF. This chain links TRBV4-1 with TRBJ2-5, with D perhaps TRBD2 (7 bases). The germline gives CDR1 MGHRA, CDR2 YSYEKL. The CDR3 sequence is 18 residues long. Between the trimmed V and J ends, which lost 1 base and 1 base, there was a span of 19 bases.

The chain has TRBV9 and TRBJ2-5, with TRBD2 matching 13 bases. This CDR3 comprises 14 residues. V lost 3 bases to trimming and J lost 5 bases; unmatched junction nucleotides: 1. Germline lookup yields CDR1 SGDLS and CDR2 YYNGEE. The CDR3 is CASSALAGGETQYF. Written as DNA, the CDR3 is TGTGCCAGCAGCGCACTAGCGGGGGGGGAGACCCAGTACTTC.

V is TRBV4-1 and J is TRBJ2-4; D is possibly TRBD1 (5 bases). The CDR3 is made up of 12 amino acids. Germline V gene data show CDR1 as MGHRA and CDR2 as YSYEKL. Trimming cost V 1 base and J 10 bases, with 8 bases left between them. The CDR3 coding sequence is TGCGCCAGCAGCCAAGTAGGGGCGATTCAGTACTTC. It specifies CASSQVGAIQYF.

The V call is TRBV6-6, the J call TRBJ2-2; TRBD1 agrees at 10 bases. The germline CDR1 and CDR2 sequences are MNHNY and SVGAGI (reference sequence). This CDR3 has 15 amino acids. Germline trimming cut 1 base from V and 6 bases from J; bases unmatched to any gene: 2. CDR3 region: CASSYLTGGPGELFF. As DNA, the CDR3 is TGTGCCAGCAGTTACTTGACAGGGGGCCCCGGGGAGCTGTTTTTT.

This chain links TRBV28 with TRBJ2-3, with D unclear. The length of the CDR3 is 12 residues. The germline V gene encodes CDR1 MDHEN and CDR2 SYDVKM. Trimming shortened V by 5 bases and J by 6 bases, and 9 bases separated the two germline ends. The CDR3 sequence: CASSDTADTQYF. In DNA form, the CDR3 reads TGTGCCAGCAGTGATACGGCCGATACGCAGTATTTT.

CDR3 sequence: CASSGRGFSGNTIYF. DNA of the CDR3: TGTGCCAGCAGTGGGCGGGGATTCTCTGGAAACACCATATATTTT. The chain links TRBV2 to TRBJ1-3; D is ambiguous. CDR1 SNHLY and CDR2 FYNNEI come from the germline V gene. The V end was cut by 4 bases, the J end by 0 bases, with 10 bases between. The CDR3 is 15 amino acids. Based on the CDR3 plus reference TRBV2 and TRBJ1-3, the full variable domain is EPEVTQTPSHQVTQMGQEVILRCVPISNHLYFYWYRQILGQKVEFLVSFYNNEISEKSEIFDDQFSVERPDGSNFTLKIRSTKLEDSAMYFCASSGRGFSGNTIYFGEGSWLTVV.